This TCR beta chain was sequenced for a study of beta chain features in type 1 diabetes. Broader study findings: A greater similarity of naive, central memory and Treg TCRB repertoires was seen among patients than among healthy donors. Significant though moderate, a shortening of TCRB CDR3s appeared in all four CD4+ subsets of Type 1 diabetes patients.

This clone has more than one count but fewer than ten. Its matching antigen is unknown. TCRB transcripts that were expressed got sequenced, as all of the isolated RNA had been reverse transcribed. Sequenced by immunoSEQ multiplex PCR; TCRdb stores in-frame clones only, minus some. The profile shows approximately 730,000 clones, roughly an eighth of them singletons. CDR1 ENHRY and CDR2 SYGVKD come from the germline V gene. V lost 6 bases to trimming and J lost 2 bases; unmatched junction nucleotides: 3. This CDR3 contains 13 residues. This TCR derives from a man in his late teens or twenties with type 1 diabetes. Sequencing was performed on naive CD4+ T cells from blood. The chain couples TRBV10-3 to TRBJ1-2; TRBD1 aligns across 7 bases. CDR3 coding DNA: TGTGCCATCAGAAAGGGGGCAAACTATGGCTACACCTTC. This encodes CAIRKGANYGYTF.